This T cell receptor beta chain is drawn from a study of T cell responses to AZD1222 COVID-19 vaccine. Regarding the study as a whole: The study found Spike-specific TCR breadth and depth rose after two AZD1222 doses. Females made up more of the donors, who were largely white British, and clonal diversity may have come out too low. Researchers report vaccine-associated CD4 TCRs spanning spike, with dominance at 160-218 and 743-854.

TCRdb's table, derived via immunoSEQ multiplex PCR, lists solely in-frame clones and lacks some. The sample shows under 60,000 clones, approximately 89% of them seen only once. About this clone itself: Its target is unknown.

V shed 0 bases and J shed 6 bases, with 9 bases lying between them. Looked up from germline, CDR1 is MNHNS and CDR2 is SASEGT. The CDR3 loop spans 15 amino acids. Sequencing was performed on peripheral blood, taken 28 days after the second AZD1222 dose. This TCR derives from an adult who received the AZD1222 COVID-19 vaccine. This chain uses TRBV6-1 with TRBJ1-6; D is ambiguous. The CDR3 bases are TGTGCCAGCAGTGAAGCGATTCAGCGTAATTCACCCCTCCACTTT. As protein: CASSEAIQRNSPLHF.